This TCR beta chain was identified in a study of blood T cell repertoires in COVID-19 (dated by TCRdb to about 2020). Turning to the overall study: Samples from collaborators originated in the United States, Italy and Spain and spanned both the acute and convalescent phases of COVID-19. The prospective study material was composed of cDNA or gDNA derived from T cells, B-cell-depleted T cells, or PBMCs. The samples were drawn from the first 160 participants of the ongoing ImmuneRACE study and from about 1,200 subjects provided by 6 global collaborators. Subjects who had been exposed to COVID-19, were actively infected with it, or had recovered from it provided the deeply sampled blood TCRbeta repertoires that made up the dataset. Where available, HLA class I and class II types were obtained from metadata supplied by the sample provider rather than from assay-based typing. A de-identified subject ID, COVID-19 status, age in years and sex were almost always included in the sample metadata. A freely available public database, intended as a resource for researchers studying the immune response to SARS-CoV-2, is where the repertoires were released. Here is what the overall study found, with its caveats: The quantity of clinical and demographic metadata differed by source and by participant and was supplied without curation.

V trim: 7 bases; J trim: 7 bases; unmatched bases: 15. The CDR3 spans 15 residues, from the cysteine through the phenylalanine. Only the CDR3 part of the read is kept: 45 bases, read in frame from the first base. From the germline V gene (reference sequence), CDR1 is LNHDA and CDR2 is SQIVND. Regarding this clone: Which antigen it targets is not known. The sample holds no much larger clone one base away, and base qualities are not on file.

TCRbeta CDR3 regions were amplified from genomic DNA by means of the immunoSEQ Assay, a bias-controlled multiplex PCR. The paper's data handling went like this. Nucleated cell counts per sample were estimated from amplification of reference gene primers within the assay. Sequence reads were collapsed and filtered to measure the absolute abundance of every unique TCRbeta CDR3 rearrangement. Productive Simpson clonality was computed per sample as the square root of Simpson's diversity index over productive rearrangements. In TCRdb, the immuneACCESS table is reduced to in-frame sequences with V and J assigned. These tables do not hold every clone; where another copy was compared, an unresolved V gene accounts for under half, and the others remain unexplained. The V and J calls and clone size were taken over from that table, and D and trimming were inferred from the DNA. In all, the sample holds some 60,000 clones, and around 87% of those were seen once. Clones ranked in the top ten supply approximately 0.99% of the sample.

The collaborating institutions used their own protocols to collect whole blood in K2EDTA tubes. For TCRbeta analysis, collaborator samples were shipped as frozen whole blood, as isolated PBMCs, or as DNA extracted from either sample type. Sequencing used peripheral blood. This chain joins TRBV19 to TRBJ1-2, and TRBD1 matches 7 of the central bases. The clonotype was recovered from a man in his 70s with acute or convalescent COVID-19. The CDR3 here reads CASNGGRLGGSGYTF. The nucleotide sequence reads TGTGCCAGTAACGGTGGCCGGTTAGGGGGCAGTGGCTACACCTTC.